Given below is one T cell receptor (beta chain) in context. Antigen unknown. This sample is drawn from a study of T cells in localized non-small cell lung cancer. Study-level findings and limits: For the top 100 tumor clones, a median about 50 also appeared in adjacent lung. Uninvolved neighboring lung showed the greatest T cell clonality, exceeding tumor.

The CDR3 totals 15 residues. Losses at the gene ends were 5 bases for V and 9 bases for J; bases not matched to a gene: 11. Germline lookup yields CDR1 SGHTA and CDR2 FQGNSA. Only in-frame clones appear in the TCRdb table, and some are missing; sequencing was by immunoSEQ multiplex PCR. Found here are tens of thousands of clones, approximately 88% of them singletons; the top ten hold around 3.2%. V is TRBV7-2 and J is TRBJ2-2; 8 nucleotides line up with TRBD1. This receptor was obtained from a female donor over 55 with stage I lung adenocarcinoma. The sequencing here drew on peripheral blood, taken before any cancer treatment. The CDR3 region has the DNA TGTGCCAGCAGCCCAGGACAGGGAAGGTTTTGGGAGCTGTTTTTT. Translated: CASSPGQGRFWELFF. Based on the CDR3 plus reference TRBV7-2 and TRBJ2-2, the full variable domain is GAGVSQSPSNKVTEKGKDVELRCDPISGHTALYWYRQSLGQGLEFLIYFQGNSAPDKSGLPSDRFSAERTGGSVSTLTIQRTQQEDSAVYLCASSPGQGRFWELFFGEGSRLTVL.